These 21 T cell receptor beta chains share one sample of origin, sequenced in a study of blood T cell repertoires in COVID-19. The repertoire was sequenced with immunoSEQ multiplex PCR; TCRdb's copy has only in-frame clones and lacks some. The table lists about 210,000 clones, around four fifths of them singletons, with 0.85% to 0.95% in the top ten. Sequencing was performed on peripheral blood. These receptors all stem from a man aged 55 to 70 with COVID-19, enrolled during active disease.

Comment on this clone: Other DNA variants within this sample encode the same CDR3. Here the CDR3 reads CASKSDRGSYEQYF. DNA for the CDR3: TGTGCCAGCAAATCGGACAGGGGATCCTACGAGCAGTACTTC. This sequence joins TRBV6-5 and TRBJ2-7; 9 bases align to TRBD1. CDR1 and CDR2 (germline): MNHEY, SVGAGI. CDR3 size: 14 residues. With V trimmed by 7 bases and J by 1 base, 5 bases remained unmatched.

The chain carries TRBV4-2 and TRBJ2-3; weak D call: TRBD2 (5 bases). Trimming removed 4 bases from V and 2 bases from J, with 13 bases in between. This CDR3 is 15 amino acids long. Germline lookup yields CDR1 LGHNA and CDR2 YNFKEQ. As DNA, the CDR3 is TGTGCCAGCAGCCCCGAGGGCCTTAACACAGATACGCAGTATTTT. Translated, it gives CASSPEGLNTDTQYF.

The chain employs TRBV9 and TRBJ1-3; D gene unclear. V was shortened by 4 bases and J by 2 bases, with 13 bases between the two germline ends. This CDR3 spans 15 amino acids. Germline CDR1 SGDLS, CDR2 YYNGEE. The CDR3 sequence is CASSPTWGAGNTIYF. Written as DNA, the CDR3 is TGTGCCAGCAGCCCGACGTGGGGAGCTGGAAACACCATATATTTT.

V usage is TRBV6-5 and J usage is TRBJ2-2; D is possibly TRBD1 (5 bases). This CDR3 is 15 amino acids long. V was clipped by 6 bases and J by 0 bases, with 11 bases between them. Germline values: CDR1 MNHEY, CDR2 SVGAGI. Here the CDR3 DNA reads TGTGCCAGCAGGATTGACAGAACGAACACCGGGGAGCTGTTTTTT. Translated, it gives CASRIDRTNTGELFF.

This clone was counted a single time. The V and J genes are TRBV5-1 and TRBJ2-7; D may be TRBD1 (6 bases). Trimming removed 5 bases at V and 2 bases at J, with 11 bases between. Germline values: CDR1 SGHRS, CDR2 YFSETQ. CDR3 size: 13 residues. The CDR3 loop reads CASSLDRTYEQYF. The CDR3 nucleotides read TGCGCCAGCAGTCTCGACAGGACCTACGAGCAGTACTTC.

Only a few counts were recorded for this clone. CDR3 sequence (DNA): TGTGCCAGCAGTTATCGGGAAAATTCACCCCTCCACTTT. Protein sequence: CASSYRENSPLHF. The chain combines TRBV6-2 or TRBV6-3 with TRBJ1-6; D is unclear. Looked up from germline, CDR1 is MNHEY and CDR2 is SVGEGT. This CDR3 is 13 amino acids long. V shed 3 bases and J shed 7 bases, with 7 bases lying between them.

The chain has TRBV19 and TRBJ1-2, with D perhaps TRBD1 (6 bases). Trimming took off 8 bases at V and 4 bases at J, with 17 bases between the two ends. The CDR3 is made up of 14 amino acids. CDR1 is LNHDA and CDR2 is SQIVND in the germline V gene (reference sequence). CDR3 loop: CASRQPQGTYGYTF. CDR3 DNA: TGTGCCAGTCGACAACCACAGGGAACCTATGGCTACACCTTC.

The CDR3 reads CASSRQFMNTEAFF. CDR3 DNA sequence: TGTGCCAGCAGCCGACAGTTCATGAACACTGAAGCTTTCTTT. The V gene is TRBV3-1 (or the pseudogene TRBV3-2), the J gene TRBJ1-1; perhaps TRBD1 as D (5 bases). CDR3 length equals 14 residues. CDR1 LGHDT and CDR2 YNNKEL come from the germline V gene (reference sequence). V was cut by 4 bases and J by 0 bases, with 9 bases left in between.

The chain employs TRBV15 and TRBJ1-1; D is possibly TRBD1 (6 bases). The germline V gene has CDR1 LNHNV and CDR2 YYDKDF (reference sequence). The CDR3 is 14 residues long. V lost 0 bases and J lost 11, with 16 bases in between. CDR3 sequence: CATSRDLQGTGAFF. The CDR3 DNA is TGTGCCACCAGCAGAGATCTTCAGGGGACGGGGGCTTTCTTT.

The CDR3 region is CASSRGQGSTEAFF. The CDR3 region has the DNA TGTGCCAGCAGCCGGGGACAGGGGAGTACTGAAGCTTTCTTT. The J gene is TRBJ1-1, the V gene TRBV6-2 or TRBV6-3; 10 bases are shared with TRBD1. Looked up from germline, CDR1 is MNHEY and CDR2 is SVGEGT. The CDR3 loop spans 14 amino acids. Trimming removed 6 bases from V and 5 bases from J; junction bases left unmatched: 6.

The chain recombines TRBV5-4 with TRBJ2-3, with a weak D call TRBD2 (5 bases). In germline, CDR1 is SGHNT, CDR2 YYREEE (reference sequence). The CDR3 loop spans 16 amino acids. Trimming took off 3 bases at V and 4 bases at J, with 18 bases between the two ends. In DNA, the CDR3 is TGTGCCAGCAGCTCCGGAAACCCGGGGTTTGCAGATACGCAGTATTTT. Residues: CASSSGNPGFADTQYF.

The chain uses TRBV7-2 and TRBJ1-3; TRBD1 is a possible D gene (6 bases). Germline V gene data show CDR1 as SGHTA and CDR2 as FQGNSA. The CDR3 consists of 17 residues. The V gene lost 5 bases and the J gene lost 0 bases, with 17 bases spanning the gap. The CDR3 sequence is CASSPEGTHSSGNTIYF. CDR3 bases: TGTGCCAGCAGCCCCGAGGGGACACATAGCTCTGGAAACACCATATATTTT.

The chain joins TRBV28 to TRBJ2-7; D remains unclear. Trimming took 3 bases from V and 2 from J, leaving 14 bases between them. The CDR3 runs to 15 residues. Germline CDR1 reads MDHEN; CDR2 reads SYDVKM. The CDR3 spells CASSLAAPLTYEQYF. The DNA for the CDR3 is TGTGCCAGCAGTTTGGCGGCACCGCTTACCTACGAGCAGTACTTC.

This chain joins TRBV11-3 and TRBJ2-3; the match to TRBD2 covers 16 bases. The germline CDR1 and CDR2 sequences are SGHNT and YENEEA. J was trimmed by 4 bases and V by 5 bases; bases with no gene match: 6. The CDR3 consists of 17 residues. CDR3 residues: CASSAGLAGGWADTQYF. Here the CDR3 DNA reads TGTGCCAGCAGCGCGGGACTAGCGGGAGGGTGGGCAGATACGCAGTATTTT.

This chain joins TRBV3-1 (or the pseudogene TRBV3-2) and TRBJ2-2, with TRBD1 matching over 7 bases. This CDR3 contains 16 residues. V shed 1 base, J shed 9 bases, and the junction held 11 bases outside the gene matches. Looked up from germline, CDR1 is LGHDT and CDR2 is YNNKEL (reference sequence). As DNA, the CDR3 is TGTGCCAGCAGCCAAGGACGGAGACAGGGTAGCCGGGAGCTGTTTTTT. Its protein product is CASSQGRRQGSRELFF.

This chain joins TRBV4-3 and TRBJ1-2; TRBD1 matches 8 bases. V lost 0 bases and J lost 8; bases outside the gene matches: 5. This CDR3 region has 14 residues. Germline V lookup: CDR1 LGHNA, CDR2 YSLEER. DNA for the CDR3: TGCGCCAGCAGCCAAGAAACAGGGGGTGGGGGCTACACCTTC. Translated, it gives CASSQETGGGGYTF.

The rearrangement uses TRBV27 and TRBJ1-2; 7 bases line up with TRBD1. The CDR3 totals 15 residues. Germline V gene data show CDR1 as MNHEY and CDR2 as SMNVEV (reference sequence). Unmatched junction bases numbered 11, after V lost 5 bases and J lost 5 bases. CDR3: CASSAQGDWPYGYTF. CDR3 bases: TGTGCCAGCAGTGCCCAGGGGGATTGGCCGTATGGCTACACCTTC.

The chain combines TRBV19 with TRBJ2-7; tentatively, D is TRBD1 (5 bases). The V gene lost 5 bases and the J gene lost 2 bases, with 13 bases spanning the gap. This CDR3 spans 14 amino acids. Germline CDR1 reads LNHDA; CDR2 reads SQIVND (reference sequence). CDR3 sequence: CASSPASTAYEQYF. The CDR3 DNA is TGTGCCAGTAGTCCCGCCTCGACAGCCTACGAGCAGTACTTC.

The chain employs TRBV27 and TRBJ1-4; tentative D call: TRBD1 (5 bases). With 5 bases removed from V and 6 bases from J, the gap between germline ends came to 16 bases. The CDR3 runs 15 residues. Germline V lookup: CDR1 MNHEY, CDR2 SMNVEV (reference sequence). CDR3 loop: CASSPQTEWDEKLFF. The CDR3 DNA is TGTGCCAGCAGTCCACAGACAGAATGGGATGAAAAACTGTTTTTT.

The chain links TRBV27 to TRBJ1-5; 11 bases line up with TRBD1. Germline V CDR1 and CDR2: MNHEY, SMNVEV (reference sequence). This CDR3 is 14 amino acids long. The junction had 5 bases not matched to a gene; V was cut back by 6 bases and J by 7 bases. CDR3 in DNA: TGTGCCAGCAGAGGACAGGGGGCAAACCAGCCCCAGCATTTT. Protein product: CASRGQGANQPQHF.

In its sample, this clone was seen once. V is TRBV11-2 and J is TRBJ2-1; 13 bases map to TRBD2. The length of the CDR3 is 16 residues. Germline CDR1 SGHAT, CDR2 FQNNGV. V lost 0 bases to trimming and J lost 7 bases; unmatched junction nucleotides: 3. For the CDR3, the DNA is TGTGCCAGCAGCTTAGAGATGGGACTAGCGGGAAATGAGCAGTTCTTC. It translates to CASSLEMGLAGNEQFF.